These 18 T cell receptor beta chains were sequenced from one sample in a study of blood T cell repertoires in COVID-19. Profiled with immunoSEQ multiplex PCR; TCRdb holds only in-frame clones, not every one. The sample yields 75,000 to 90,000 clones, roughly 88% seen once. Material for sequencing was peripheral blood. These receptors came from a man of 80 years or more with acute or convalescent COVID-19.

The genes are TRBV6-5 and TRBJ1-2; D not certain. The germline V gene has CDR1 MNHEY and CDR2 SVGAGI. The germline V and J ends were trimmed by 7 bases and 8 bases, with 20 bases remaining between them. The CDR3 consists of 14 residues. The CDR3 is CASIEDQPARGYTF. The CDR3, as DNA: TGTGCCAGCATCGAAGACCAACCGGCGAGGGGCTACACCTTC.

The genes are TRBV19 and TRBJ2-1, with TRBD2 matching 8 bases. The V gene's germline CDR1 is LNHDA and CDR2 SQIVND (reference sequence). This CDR3 has 17 residues. V lost 3 bases and J lost 0; bases outside the gene matches: 7. CDR3 nucleotides: TGTGCCAGTAGTATGCCCAGCGGGGGCAGCTCCTACAATGAGCAGTTCTTC. Translating gives CASSMPSGGSSYNEQFF.

The V call is TRBV5-4, the J call TRBJ2-1; 11 bases line up with TRBD2. CDR1 and CDR2 (germline): SGHNT, YYREEE (reference sequence). The V and J ends lost 4 bases and 4 bases, in that order; junction bases with no gene match: 10. The CDR3 sequence is 17 residues long. The CDR3 region is CASSLGLLAGEYNEQFF. The CDR3 bases are TGTGCCAGCAGCCTTGGACTACTAGCGGGGGAGTACAATGAGCAGTTCTTC.

CDR3 nucleotides: TGTGCCAGCATTAGGACAGGGTTCGGATCACCCCTCCACTTT. This translates into CASIRTGFGSPLHF. The chain recombines TRBV2 with TRBJ1-6, with TRBD1 matching over 8 bases. The CDR3 is 14 residues long. Germline CDR1 and CDR2: SNHLY and FYNNEI. The junction had 9 bases not matched to a gene; V was cut back by 7 bases and J by 10 bases.

The chain is built from TRBV5-1 and TRBJ2-7, with D maybe TRBD1 (5 bases). The germline gives CDR1 SGHRS, CDR2 YFSETQ. The CDR3 has 14 residues. With 1 base removed from V and 2 bases from J, the gap between germline ends came to 10 bases. The CDR3, as DNA: TGCGCCAGCAGCTTGAGTTCAGGGACCTACGAGCAGTACTTC. It codes for CASSLSSGTYEQYF. Looking up the rest from reference TRBV5-1 and TRBJ2-7 gives the full variable domain: KAGVTQTPRYLIKTRGQQVTLSCSPISGHRSVSWYQQTPGQGLQFLFEYFSETQRNKGNFPGRFSGRQFSNSRSEMNVSTLELGDSALYLCASSLSSGTYEQYFGPGTRLTVT.

The rearrangement links TRBV28 to TRBJ1-1; 7 positions match TRBD1. Germline V gene sequence: CDR1 MDHEN, CDR2 SYDVKM. The CDR3 totals 14 residues. The V and J ends lost 4 bases and 6 bases, in that order; junction bases with no gene match: 8. For the CDR3, the DNA is TGTGCCAGCAGTTCCCTCAAGGGGGCCTCTGAAGCTTTCTTT. This translates into CASSSLKGASEAFF.

The V and J genes are TRBV28 and TRBJ1-4; D may be TRBD1 (5 bases). The CDR3 totals 16 residues. V was pared by 6 bases and J by 4 bases, with 18 bases between. The germline V gene encodes CDR1 MDHEN and CDR2 SYDVKM. The CDR3 DNA reads as TGTGCCAGCAGCAATACCGGACACTCCCGTAATGAAAAACTGTTTTTT. Translated: CASSNTGHSRNEKLFF.

The rearrangement uses TRBV18 and TRBJ2-1; 11 positions agree with TRBD2. V trimming: 2 bases; J trimming: 7 bases; junction bases outside the gene matches: 7. From germline, CDR1 is KGHSH and CDR2 LQKENI. This CDR3 comprises 16 residues. The CDR3 DNA reads as TGTGCCAGCTCACCAGCACTAGCGGGAGTAATGAATGAGCAGTTCTTC. Encoded protein: CASSPALAGVMNEQFF.

This chain links TRBV19 with TRBJ2-2, with TRBD2 matching over 10 bases. The CDR3 loop spans 17 amino acids. Germline assignment: CDR1 LNHDA and CDR2 SQIVND (reference sequence). V gave up 4 bases and J gave up 5 bases; unmatched junction bases: 10. As DNA, the CDR3 is TGTGCCAGTAGTACTCCTAAACTAGCGGGGTTAACCGGGGAGCTGTTTTTT. Residues: CASSTPKLAGLTGELFF.

This clone was recorded only once. V and J are TRBV19 and TRBJ2-1; weak D call: TRBD1 (5 bases). Trimming took off 1 base at V and 5 bases at J, with 12 bases between the two ends. Per the germline V gene, CDR1 is LNHDA and CDR2 is SQIVND (reference sequence). The length of the CDR3 is 15 residues. The CDR3 nucleotides are TGTGCCAGTAGTATAGGGGCTGACAGAAACAATGAGCAGTTCTTC. Protein: CASSIGADRNNEQFF.

The chain carries TRBV27 and TRBJ1-1; D ambiguous. This CDR3 region has 16 residues. Germline CDR1 MNHEY, CDR2 SMNVEV (reference sequence). V lost 5 bases and J lost 1, with 17 bases in between. The CDR3 is CASSPTYSGENTEAFF. In DNA form, the CDR3 reads TGTGCCAGCAGTCCAACGTACAGCGGGGAGAACACTGAAGCTTTCTTT.

This clone has a single count. V is TRBV5-1 and J is TRBJ2-3; D is ambiguous. The germline V and J ends were trimmed by 3 bases and 2 bases, with 19 bases remaining between them. This CDR3 comprises 17 residues. Germline V gene sequence: CDR1 SGHRS, CDR2 YFSETQ. CDR3 DNA: TGCGCCAGCAGCTCCCCGCTCCTCAGCGTGGACACAGATACGCAGTATTTT. Amino acid sequence: CASSSPLLSVDTDTQYF.

The rearrangement joins TRBV20-1 to TRBJ2-7, with 7 positions matching TRBD2. Germline values: CDR1 DFQATT, CDR2 SNEGSKA (reference sequence). V shed 3 bases, J shed 3 bases, and the junction held 8 bases outside the gene matches. This CDR3 comprises 14 residues. CDR3 amino acids: CSASRPLADYEQYF. The CDR3 DNA follows: TGCAGTGCTAGTCGGCCGCTAGCGGACTACGAGCAGTACTTC.

This clone was recorded only once. V gene TRBV7-8 combines with J gene TRBJ1-1; 8 positions match TRBD1. The CDR3 covers 16 residues. CDR1 and CDR2 from the germline V gene are SGHVS and FQNEAQ. The V segment lost 0 bases and the J segment 0 bases; nucleotides outside the gene matches: 3. DNA of the CDR3: TGTGCCAGCAGCTTAGCGAACAGGGGGGTGAACACTGAAGCTTTCTTT. Amino acids: CASSLANRGVNTEAFF. The whole variable domain, remainder taken from reference TRBV7-8 and TRBJ1-1, is GAGVSQSPRYKVAKRGQDVALRCDPISGHVSLFWYQQALGQGPEFLTYFQNEAQLDKSGLPSDRFFAERPEGSVSTLKIQRTQQEDSAVYLCASSLANRGVNTEAFFGQGTRLTVV.

This sequence joins TRBV10-3 and TRBJ1-5; D call uncertain. The CDR3 extends over 14 amino acids. V lost 4 bases, J lost 0 bases, and 7 bases lay in between. Germline lookup yields CDR1 ENHRY and CDR2 SYGVKD. The CDR3 nucleotides are TGTGCCATCAGTGCCGAGAATAGCAATCAGCCCCAGCATTTT. Amino acids: CAISAENSNQPQHF.

The genes are TRBV6-5 and TRBJ2-1; tentative D call: TRBD1 (5 bases). Trimming shortened V by 6 bases and J by 4 bases, and 10 bases separated the two germline ends. Germline assignment: CDR1 MNHEY and CDR2 SVGAGI. The CDR3 runs 13 residues. The CDR3 sequence: CASSPNRYNEQFF. The CDR3 nucleotides are TGTGCCAGCAGCCCGAACAGGTACAATGAGCAGTTCTTC.

The J gene is TRBJ1-1, the V gene TRBV27; weak D call: TRBD1 (6 bases). The CDR3 contains 14 residues. The V gene's germline CDR1 is MNHEY and CDR2 SMNVEV (reference sequence). V gave up 2 bases and J gave up 1 base, with 8 bases separating them. The CDR3 bases are TGTGCCAGCAGTTTAGGCAGGGGGAACACTGAAGCTTTCTTT. Its protein product is CASSLGRGNTEAFF.

The V gene is TRBV12-5, the J gene TRBJ1-3; D remains unclear. CDR1 and CDR2 (germline): LGHNT, FRNRAP. The CDR3 has 15 residues. V was pared by 3 bases and J by 0 bases, with 9 bases between. The CDR3 protein is CASGFPTSSGNTIYF. Written as DNA, the CDR3 is TGTGCTAGTGGTTTCCCGACTAGCTCTGGAAACACCATATATTTT.